There are a few counts of the clone carrying this T cell receptor beta chain. Per germline, CDR1 PRHDT and CDR2 FYEKMQ (reference sequence). The V gene lost 4 bases and the J gene lost 0 bases, with 9 bases spanning the gap. This CDR3 comprises 14 residues. The SP2 primer and nested alpha and beta constant region primers amplified ligated cDNA in four rounds. MiXCR, run by TCRdb on the 5' RACE reads, gives a single entry per CDR3 protein. The sample holds roughly 62,000 distinct CDR3 sequences, 6% to 8.5% seen once. TCR cDNA received a 3' ligated oligonucleotide that carried a UMI. This record comes from a study of naive and memory T cell subsets.

This chain uses TRBV13 with TRBJ2-5, with D unclear. This TCR came from a female donor in good health. CDR3 amino acids: CASSYRTDQETQYF. CDR3 DNA: TGTGCCAGCAGCTACCGGACGGACCAAGAGACCCAGTACTTC. Combining the CDR3 with reference TRBV13 and TRBJ2-5 gives the whole variable domain AAGVIQSPRHLIKEKRETATLKCYPIPRHDTVYWYQQGPGQDPQFLISFYEKMQSDKGSIPDRFSAQQFSDYHSELNMSSLELGDSALYFCASSYRTDQETQYFGPGTRLLVL.